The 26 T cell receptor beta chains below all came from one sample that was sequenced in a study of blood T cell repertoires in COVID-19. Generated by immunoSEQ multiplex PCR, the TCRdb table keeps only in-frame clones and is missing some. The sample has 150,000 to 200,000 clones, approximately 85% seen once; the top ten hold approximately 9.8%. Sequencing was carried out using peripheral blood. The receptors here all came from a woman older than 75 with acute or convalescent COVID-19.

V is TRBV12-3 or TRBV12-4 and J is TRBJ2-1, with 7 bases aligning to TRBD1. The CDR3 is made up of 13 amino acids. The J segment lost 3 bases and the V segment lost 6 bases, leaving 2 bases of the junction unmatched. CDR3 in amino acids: CASRRDSYNEQFF. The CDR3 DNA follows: TGTGCCAGCAGAAGGGACAGCTACAATGAGCAGTTCTTC.

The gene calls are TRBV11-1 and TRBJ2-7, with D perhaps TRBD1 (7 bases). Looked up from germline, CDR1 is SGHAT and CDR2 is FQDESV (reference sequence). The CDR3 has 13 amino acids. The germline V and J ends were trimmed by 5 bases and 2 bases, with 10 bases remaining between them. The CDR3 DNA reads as TGTGCCAGCAGCCGCGGGACAGCCTACGAGCAGTACTTC. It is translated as CASSRGTAYEQYF.

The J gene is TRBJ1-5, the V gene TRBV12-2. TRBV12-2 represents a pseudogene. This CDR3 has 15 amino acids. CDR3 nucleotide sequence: TGTGCAAGTCGCTTGCGGAAACGAGGCAATCAGCCCCAGCATTTT. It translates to CASRLRKRGNQPQHF.

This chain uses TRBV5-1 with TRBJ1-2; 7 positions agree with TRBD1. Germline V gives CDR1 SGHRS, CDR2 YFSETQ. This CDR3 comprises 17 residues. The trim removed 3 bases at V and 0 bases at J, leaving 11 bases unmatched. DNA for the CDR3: TGCGCCAGCAGCTCTACTACAGGGGCAGGGGCTAACTATGGCTACACCTTC. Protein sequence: CASSSTTGAGANYGYTF.

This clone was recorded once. CDR3 region: CATLPSNQPQHF. The CDR3 bases are TGTGCCACCCTACCTAGCAATCAGCCCCAGCATTTT. The V gene is TRBV6-5, the J gene TRBJ1-5; D gene uncertain. The CDR3 spans 12 residues. Deletions cut 10 bases from V and 0 bases from J, with 7 bases between. Germline assignment: CDR1 MNHEY and CDR2 SVGAGI.

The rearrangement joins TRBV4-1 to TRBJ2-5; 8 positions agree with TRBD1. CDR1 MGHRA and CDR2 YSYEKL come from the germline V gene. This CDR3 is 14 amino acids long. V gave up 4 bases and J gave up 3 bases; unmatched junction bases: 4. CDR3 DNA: TGCGCCAGCAGCCCCGCGACAGGGGAAGAGACCCAGTACTTC. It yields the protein CASSPATGEETQYF.

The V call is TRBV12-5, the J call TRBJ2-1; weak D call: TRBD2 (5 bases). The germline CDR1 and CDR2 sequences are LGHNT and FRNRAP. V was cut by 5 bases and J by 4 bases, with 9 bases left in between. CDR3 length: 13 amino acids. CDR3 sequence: CASGPGSYNEQFF. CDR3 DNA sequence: TGTGCTAGTGGTCCGGGATCTTACAATGAGCAGTTCTTC.

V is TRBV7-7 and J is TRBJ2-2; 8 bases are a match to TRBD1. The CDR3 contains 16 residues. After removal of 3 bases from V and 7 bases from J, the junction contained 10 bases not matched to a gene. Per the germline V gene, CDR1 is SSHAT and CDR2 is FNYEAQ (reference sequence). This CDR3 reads CASSFFSAGTGGELFF. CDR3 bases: TGTGCCAGCAGCTTCTTTTCGGCCGGGACAGGCGGGGAGCTGTTTTTT.

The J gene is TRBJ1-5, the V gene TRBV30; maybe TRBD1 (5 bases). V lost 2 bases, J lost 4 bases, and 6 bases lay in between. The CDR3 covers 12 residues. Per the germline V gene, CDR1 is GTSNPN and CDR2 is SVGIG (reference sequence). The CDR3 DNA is TGTGCCTGGAGTAGGGGAAATCAGCCCCAGCATTTT. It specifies CAWSRGNQPQHF.

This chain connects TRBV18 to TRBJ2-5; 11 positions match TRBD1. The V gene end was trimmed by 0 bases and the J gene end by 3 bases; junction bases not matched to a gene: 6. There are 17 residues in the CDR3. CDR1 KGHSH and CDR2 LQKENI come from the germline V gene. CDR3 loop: CASSPPNRDRGKETQYF. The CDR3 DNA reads TGTGCCAGCTCACCACCCAACCGGGACAGGGGGAAAGAGACCCAGTACTTC.

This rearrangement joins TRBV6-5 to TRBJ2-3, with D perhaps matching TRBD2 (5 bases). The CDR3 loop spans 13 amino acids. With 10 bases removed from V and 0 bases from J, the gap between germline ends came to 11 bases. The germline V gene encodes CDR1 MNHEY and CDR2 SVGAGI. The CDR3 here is CATRRGSTDTQYF. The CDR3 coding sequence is TGTGCCACCCGACGGGGAAGCACAGATACGCAGTATTTT.

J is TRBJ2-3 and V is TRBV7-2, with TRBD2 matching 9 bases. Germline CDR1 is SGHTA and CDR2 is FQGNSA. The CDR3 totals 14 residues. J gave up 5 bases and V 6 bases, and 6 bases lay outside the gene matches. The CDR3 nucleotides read TGTGCCAGCAGATCGCGGGAGGGCCAAGATACGCAGTATTTT. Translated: CASRSREGQDTQYF. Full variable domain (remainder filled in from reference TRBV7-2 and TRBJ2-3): GAGVSQSPSNKVTEKGKDVELRCDPISGHTALYWYRQSLGQGLEFLIYFQGNSAPDKSGLPSDRFSAERTGGSVSTLTIQRTQQEDSAVYLCASRSREGQDTQYFGPGTRLTVL.

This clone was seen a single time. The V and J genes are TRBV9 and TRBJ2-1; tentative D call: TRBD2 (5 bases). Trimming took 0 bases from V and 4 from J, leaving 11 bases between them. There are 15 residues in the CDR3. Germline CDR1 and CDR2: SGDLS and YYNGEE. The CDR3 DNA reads TGTGCCAGCAGCGTAGGAATAGCGACATACAATGAGCAGTTCTTC. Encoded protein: CASSVGIATYNEQFF.

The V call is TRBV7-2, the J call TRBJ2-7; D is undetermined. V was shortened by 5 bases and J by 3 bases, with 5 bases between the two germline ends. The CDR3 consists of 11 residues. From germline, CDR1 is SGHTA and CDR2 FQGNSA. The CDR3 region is CASSQIYEQYF. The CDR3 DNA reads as TGTGCCAGCAGCCAAATCTACGAGCAGTACTTC.

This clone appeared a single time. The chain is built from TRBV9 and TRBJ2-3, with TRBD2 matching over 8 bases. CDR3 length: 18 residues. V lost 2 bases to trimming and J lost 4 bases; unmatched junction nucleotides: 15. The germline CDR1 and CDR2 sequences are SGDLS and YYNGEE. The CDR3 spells CASSVQSGTRRPADTQYF. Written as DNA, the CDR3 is TGTGCCAGCAGCGTTCAATCGGGGACTAGAAGGCCCGCAGATACGCAGTATTTT.

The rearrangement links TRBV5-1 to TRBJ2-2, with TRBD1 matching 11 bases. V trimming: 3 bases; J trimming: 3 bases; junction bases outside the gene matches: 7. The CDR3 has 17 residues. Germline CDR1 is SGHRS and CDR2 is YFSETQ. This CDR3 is CASSSLGDRGDTGELFF. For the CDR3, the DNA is TGCGCCAGCAGCTCCTTGGGGGACAGGGGGGACACCGGGGAGCTGTTTTTT.

The CDR3 protein is CASSQEAGGHQPQHF. CDR3 sequence (DNA): TGCGCCAGCAGCCAAGAGGCGGGGGGTCATCAGCCCCAGCATTTT. This sequence joins TRBV4-1 and TRBJ1-5, with D tentatively TRBD1 (5 bases). The CDR3 is 15 amino acids. Germline CDR1 is MGHRA and CDR2 is YSYEKL. Trimming cost V 0 bases and J 5 bases, with 11 bases left between them.

As DNA, the CDR3 is TGTGCCAGCAGCCCCCAGGCCTTAAGAGGGCATGGCTACACCTTC. It yields the protein CASSPQALRGHGYTF. The chain employs TRBV11-2 and TRBJ1-2; D is uncertain. V was shortened by 5 bases and J by 6 bases, with 19 bases between the two germline ends. The germline V gene has CDR1 SGHAT and CDR2 FQNNGV. CDR3 length: 15 amino acids.

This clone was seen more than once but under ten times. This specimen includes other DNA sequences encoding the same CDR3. The CDR3 DNA is TGTGCCACCAGCAGAGATCCGGGGTCTGGAAACACCATATATTTT. It encodes CATSRDPGSGNTIYF. This rearrangement joins TRBV15 to TRBJ1-3; D unclear. The CDR3 runs to 15 residues. The ends were cut back, 0 bases at V and 1 base at J, with 7 bases in the middle. Germline V gene sequence: CDR1 LNHNV, CDR2 YYDKDF (reference sequence).

Here the CDR3 reads CASSLGGQKGNQPQHF. As DNA, the CDR3 is TGCGCCAGCAGCTTGGGTGGACAGAAGGGCAATCAGCCCCAGCATTTT. The rearrangement links TRBV5-1 to TRBJ1-5, with D possibly matching TRBD1 (6 bases). Trimming removed 0 bases from V and 2 bases from J, with 12 bases in between. Looked up from germline, CDR1 is SGHRS and CDR2 is YFSETQ. The CDR3 length is 16 residues. The entire variable domain, with the rest obtained from reference TRBV5-1 and TRBJ1-5, is as follows: KAGVTQTPRYLIKTRGQQVTLSCSPISGHRSVSWYQQTPGQGLQFLFEYFSETQRNKGNFPGRFSGRQFSNSRSEMNVSTLELGDSALYLCASSLGGQKGNQPQHFGDGTRLSIL.

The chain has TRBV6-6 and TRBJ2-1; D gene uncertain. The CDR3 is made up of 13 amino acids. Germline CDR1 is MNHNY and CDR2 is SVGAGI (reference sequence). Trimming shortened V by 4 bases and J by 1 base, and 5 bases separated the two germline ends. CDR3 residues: CASSLESYNEQFF. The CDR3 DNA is TGTGCCAGCAGTTTGGAGTCCTACAATGAGCAGTTCTTC.

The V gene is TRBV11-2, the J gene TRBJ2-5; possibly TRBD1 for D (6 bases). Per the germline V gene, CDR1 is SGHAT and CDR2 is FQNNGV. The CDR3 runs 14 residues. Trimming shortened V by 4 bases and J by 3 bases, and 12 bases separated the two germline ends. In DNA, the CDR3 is TGTGCCAGCAGCTCGTGGAGGACAGAAGAGACCCAGTACTTC. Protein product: CASSSWRTEETQYF.

CDR3 loop: CASSIGTEGEQYF. The CDR3 region has the DNA TGTGCCAGTAGTATAGGGACAGAAGGTGAGCAGTACTTC. The chain couples TRBV19 to TRBJ2-7, with D possibly TRBD1 on 6 matching bases. CDR1 LNHDA and CDR2 SQIVND come from the germline V gene (reference sequence). Trimming removed 1 base at V and 7 bases at J, with 11 bases between. The CDR3 has 13 residues.

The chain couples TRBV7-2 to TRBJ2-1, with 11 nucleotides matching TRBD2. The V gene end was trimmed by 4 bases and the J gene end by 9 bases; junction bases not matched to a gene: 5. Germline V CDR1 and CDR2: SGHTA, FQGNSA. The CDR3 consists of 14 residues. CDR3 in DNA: TGTGCCAGCAGCTATAGCGGGAGGGCCAGTGAGCAGTTCTTC. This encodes CASSYSGRASEQFF.

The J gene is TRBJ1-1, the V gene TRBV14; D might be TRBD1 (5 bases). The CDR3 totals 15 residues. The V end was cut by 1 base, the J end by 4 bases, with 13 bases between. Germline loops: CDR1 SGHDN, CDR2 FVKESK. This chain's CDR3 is CASSQVVGVRTEAFF. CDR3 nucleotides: TGTGCCAGCAGCCAAGTAGTAGGGGTCCGCACTGAAGCTTTCTTT.

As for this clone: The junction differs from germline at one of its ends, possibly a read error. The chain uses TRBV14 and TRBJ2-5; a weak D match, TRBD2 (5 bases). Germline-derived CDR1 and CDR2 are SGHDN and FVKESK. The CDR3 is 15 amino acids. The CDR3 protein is CASSRQSPGWASLNF. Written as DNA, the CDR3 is TGTGCCAGCAGCCGTCAGAGCCCAGGATGGGCTAGCCTTAACTTC.